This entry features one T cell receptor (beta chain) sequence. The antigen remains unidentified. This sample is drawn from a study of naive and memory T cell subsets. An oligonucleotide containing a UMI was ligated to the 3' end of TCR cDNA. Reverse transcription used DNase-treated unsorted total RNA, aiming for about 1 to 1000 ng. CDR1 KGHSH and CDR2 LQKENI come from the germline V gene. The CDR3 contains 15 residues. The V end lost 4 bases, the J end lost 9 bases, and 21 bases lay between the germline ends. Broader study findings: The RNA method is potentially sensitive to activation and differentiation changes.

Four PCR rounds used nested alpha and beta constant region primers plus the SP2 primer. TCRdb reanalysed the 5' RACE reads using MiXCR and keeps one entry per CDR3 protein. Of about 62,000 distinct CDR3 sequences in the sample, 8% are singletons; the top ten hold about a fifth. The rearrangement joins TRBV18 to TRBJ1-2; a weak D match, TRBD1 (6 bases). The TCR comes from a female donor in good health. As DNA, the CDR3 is TGTGCCAGCTCACGGGAGAGACAGGATATTAGCAGCTACACCTTC. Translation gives CASSRERQDISSYTF.